Below are 14 T cell receptor beta chains sequenced from a single sample in a study of T cell repertoires in cytomegalovirus infection. Antigen specificity for these receptors is unknown. TCRdb re-called the reads with MiXCR, one entry per CDR3 protein. Among some 590,000 distinct CDR3 sequences listed, about 39% were seen once. This material consisted of cultured PBMCs, taken from culture after CMV antigen stimulation. The receptors derive from a human donor in good health (CMV status not recorded). Some clones in this sample may be carry-over from other donors' samples.

This chain links TRBV7-9 with TRBJ2-1, with 8 positions matching TRBD2. CDR1 is SEHNR and CDR2 is FQNEAQ in the germline V gene (reference sequence). V dropped 5 bases and J dropped 6; count of bases not matched to a gene: 9. This CDR3 contains 15 residues. DNA for the CDR3: TGTGCCAGCAGCCCCCTAGCGGGCGCATCCAATGAGCAGTTCTTC. Translating gives CASSPLAGASNEQFF. Supplemented by reference TRBV7-9 and TRBJ2-1, the full variable domain reads DTGVSQNPRHKITKRGQNVTFRCDPISEHNRLYWYRQTLGQGPEFLTYFQNEAQLEKSRLLSDRFSAERPKGSFSTLEIQRTEQGDSAMYLCASSPLAGASNEQFFGPGTRLTVL.

This clonotype turned up a few times. The CDR3 loop reads CASSLGADRASDTQYF. CDR3 coding DNA: TGTGCCAGCAGCTTAGGTGCGGACAGGGCTTCCGATACGCAGTATTTT. V is TRBV11-2 and J is TRBJ2-3; 8 bases match TRBD1. The V and J ends lost 1 base and 6 bases, in that order; junction bases with no gene match: 9. This CDR3 contains 16 residues. Per the germline V gene, CDR1 is SGHAT and CDR2 is FQNNGV.

This sequence joins TRBV6-1 and TRBJ2-5, with unresolved D. V was trimmed by 3 bases and J by 2 bases, leaving 7 bases between them. This CDR3 has 13 residues. Germline V gene lookup returns CDR1 MNHNS and CDR2 SASEGT. CDR3 loop: CASSEVDQETQYF. The CDR3 nucleotides are TGTGCCAGCAGTGAGGTAGATCAAGAGACCCAGTACTTC.

This clonotype was counted a few times. The rearrangement uses TRBV10-2 and TRBJ2-1, with TRBD1 identical over 7 bases. V shed 2 bases and J 6 bases; nucleotides not matched to a gene: 7. Germline CDR1 is WSHSY and CDR2 is SAAADI. The CDR3 runs 15 residues. CDR3 bases: TGCGCCAGCAGTGAGACAGGGGAAGATTTCAATGAGCAGTTCTTC. Its translation is CASSETGEDFNEQFF.

A few counts support this clonotype. The V and J genes are TRBV5-1 and TRBJ2-7, with D possibly being TRBD2 (6 bases). The V gene lost 5 bases and the J gene lost 3 bases, with 21 bases spanning the gap. CDR3 length equals 16 residues. Germline CDR1 and CDR2: SGHRS and YFSETQ. CDR3 coding DNA: TGCGCCAGCAGAACAGATATGGGAGGCTTAAACTACGAGCAGTACTTC. Its protein product is CASRTDMGGLNYEQYF.

V usage is TRBV10-3 and J usage is TRBJ1-4, with a tentative D call TRBD1 (5 bases). The CDR3 has 15 amino acids. Germline CDR1 reads ENHRY; CDR2 reads SYGVKD. V gave up 2 bases and J gave up 5 bases, with 12 bases separating them. This chain's CDR3 is CAISEAGQRNEKLFF. CDR3 sequence (DNA): TGTGCCATCAGTGAGGCAGGGCAGAGAAATGAAAAACTGTTTTTT.

J is TRBJ2-7 and V is TRBV27, with 7 bases lining up with TRBD1. Unmatched junction bases numbered 11, after V lost 3 bases and J lost 3 bases. Germline V lookup: CDR1 MNHEY, CDR2 SMNVEV (reference sequence). This CDR3 is built from 16 residues. CDR3 protein: CASSLSSGTVFYEQYF. DNA for the CDR3: TGTGCCAGCAGTTTGTCGTCCGGGACAGTCTTCTACGAGCAGTACTTC.

The chain has TRBV18 and TRBJ1-1, with D uncertain. Germline-derived CDR1 and CDR2 are KGHSH and LQKENI. V dropped 5 bases and J dropped 6 bases, with 16 bases sitting between them. The CDR3 has 14 amino acids. The CDR3 sequence: CASSATESGAEAFF. The CDR3 DNA follows: TGTGCCAGCTCAGCGACCGAGTCAGGCGCTGAAGCTTTCTTT.

DNA of the CDR3: TGTGCCAGTAGTATGAGGCTCTATGGCTACACCTTC. It translates to CASSMRLYGYTF. The rearrangement links TRBV19 to TRBJ1-2, with D unresolved. CDR1 is LNHDA and CDR2 is SQIVND in the germline V gene (reference sequence). The CDR3 runs 12 residues. Trimming left V 3 bases short and J 4 bases short, with 6 bases between.

The chain is built from TRBV20-1 and TRBJ1-1, with D possibly being TRBD1 (5 bases). V lost 3 bases to trimming and J lost 3 bases, with 14 bases between them. This CDR3 contains 14 residues. Looked up from germline, CDR1 is DFQATT and CDR2 is SNEGSKA (reference sequence). CDR3 in DNA: TGCAGTGCTAGGGGGGGAGGGGAGGACACTGAAGCTTTCTTT. Amino acids: CSARGGGEDTEAFF.

The chain employs TRBV14 and TRBJ1-1, with 11 bases fitting TRBD1. Germline CDR1 reads SGHDN; CDR2 reads FVKESK. The CDR3 runs to 16 residues. Germline trimming cut 5 bases from V and 3 bases from J; bases unmatched to any gene: 8. The CDR3 region is CASSLWTGGFDTEAFF. The CDR3 DNA follows: TGTGCCAGCAGCTTATGGACAGGGGGCTTTGACACTGAAGCTTTCTTT.

The CDR3 nucleotides read TGTGCCAGCAGTGAAATCGCCGGGTACATGGATGAGCAGTTCTTC. Its protein product is CASSEIAGYMDEQFF. This chain joins TRBV2 and TRBJ2-1, with D unclear. Germline values: CDR1 SNHLY, CDR2 FYNNEI. The CDR3 runs 15 residues. Between the trimmed V and J ends, which lost 2 bases and 8 bases, there was a span of 16 bases.

The rearrangement links TRBV2 to TRBJ1-5; D perhaps matches TRBD1 (5 bases). This CDR3 is built from 16 residues. Germline CDR1 reads SNHLY; CDR2 reads FYNNEI. Trimming took off 6 bases at V and 3 bases at J, with 18 bases between the two ends. The DNA for the CDR3 is TGTGCCAGCAGAGGGTCACCCGGGACCCTCAATCAGCCCCAGCATTTT. It translates to CASRGSPGTLNQPQHF.

The chain uses TRBV7-2 and TRBJ1-2, with D perhaps TRBD1 (5 bases). The ends were cut back, 0 bases at V and 7 bases at J, with 18 bases in the middle. The CDR3 length is 16 residues. Germline CDR1 and CDR2: SGHTA and FQGNSA. In DNA, the CDR3 is TGTGCCAGCAGCTTAGCGGGGGTCTTGGCTTCCACTGGCTACACCTTC. It codes for CASSLAGVLASTGYTF.